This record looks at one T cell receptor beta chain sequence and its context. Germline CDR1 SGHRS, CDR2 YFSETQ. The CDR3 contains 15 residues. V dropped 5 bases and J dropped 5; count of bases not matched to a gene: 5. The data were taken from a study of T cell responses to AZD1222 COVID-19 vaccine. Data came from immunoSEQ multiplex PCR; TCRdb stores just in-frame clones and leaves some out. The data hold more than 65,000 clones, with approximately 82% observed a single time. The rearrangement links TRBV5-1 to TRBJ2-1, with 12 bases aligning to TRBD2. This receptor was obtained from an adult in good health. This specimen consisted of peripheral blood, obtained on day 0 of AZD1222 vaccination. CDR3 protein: CASRTSGSTHNEQFF. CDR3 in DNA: TGCGCCAGCAGGACTAGCGGGAGCACACACAATGAGCAGTTCTTC. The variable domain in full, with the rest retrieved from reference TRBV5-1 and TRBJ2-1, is KAGVTQTPRYLIKTRGQQVTLSCSPISGHRSVSWYQQTPGQGLQFLFEYFSETQRNKGNFPGRFSGRQFSNSRSEMNVSTLELGDSALYLCASRTSGSTHNEQFFGPGTRLTVL.